Listed here is a single T cell receptor beta chain. As yet, its antigen is unknown. These data come from a study of cytomegalovirus exposure and HLA in healthy donors. Study conclusions and caveats: Through in vitro validation, three CMV-associated chains were shown to be specific for CMV antigens.

It was with 60 Vbeta and 13 Jbeta primers that the PCR ran. Method: immunoSEQ multiplex PCR; TCRdb's copy keeps in-frame clones and lacks some. This sample has around 200,000 clones, with almost 80% found just once. All donors participated as healthy donors of bone marrow. The junction had 9 bases not matched to a gene; V was cut back by 5 bases and J by 4 bases. CDR3 length: 15 residues. CDR1 and CDR2 (germline): MDHEN, SYDVKM. The TCR was taken from a male donor in good health and CMV-seronegative. The material sequenced was PBMCs. The chain links TRBV28 to TRBJ2-3; TRBD2 aligns across 7 bases. The CDR3 loop reads CASSQISGLADTQYF. CDR3 bases: TGTGCCAGCAGTCAAATTAGCGGGCTCGCAGATACGCAGTATTTT.